Below, 24 T cell receptor beta chains from the same sample are listed, as sequenced in a study of T cell clonality in common variable immunodeficiency. Measured with immunoSEQ multiplex PCR; TCRdb has only the in-frame clones, and not every one. Listed here are 30,000 to 40,000 clones without any singletons, the top ten holding roughly 8.9%. Input material: peripheral blood mononuclear cells. These receptors were collected from a person aged 18 to 70 in good health.

This clone has ten or more counts. The CDR3 end falls 3 residues outside the read, so it is completed with the germline J gene. The V gene is TRBV5-1, the J gene TRBJ2-7, with 8 nucleotides matching TRBD1. CDR3 size: 13 residues. Trimming removed 5 bases from V and 5 bases from J; junction bases left unmatched: 6. Germline CDR1 is SGHRS and CDR2 is YFSETQ. CDR3 bases read: TGCGCCAGCAGGACAGGGGAGGCGGACGAG. As protein: CASRTGEADE. The complete CDR3 sequence is CASRTGEADEQYF.

This clone was observed at least ten times. The read terminates 3 residues ahead of where the CDR3 ends, so the germline J gene completes it. The gene calls are TRBV11-2 and TRBJ2-6; D is ambiguous. Trimming pared 0 bases from V and 0 bases from J, leaving 3 bases between. Germline CDR1 is SGHAT and CDR2 is FQNNGV. The CDR3 totals 15 residues. CDR3: CASSLDNSGANVLTF. CDR3 DNA, as far as it was read: TGTGCCAGCAGCTTAGACAACTCTGGGGCCAACGTC. The full variable domain, with the rest looked up from reference TRBV11-2 and TRBJ2-6, is EAGVAQSPRYKIIEKRQSVAFWCNPISGHATLYWYQQILGQGPKLLIQFQNNGVVDDSQLPKDRFSAERLKGVDSTLKIQPAKLEDSAVYLCASSLDNSGANVLTFGAGSRLTVL.

This clone was recorded many times. The read falls 3 residues short of the CDR3 end, and the missing part is taken from the germline J gene. The chain joins TRBV30 to TRBJ2-5; 10 nucleotides agree with TRBD2. With V trimmed by 2 bases and J by 5 bases, 11 bases remained unmatched. CDR3 length: 16 residues. The germline CDR1 and CDR2 sequences are GTSNPN and SVGIG (reference sequence). The CDR3 sequence: CAWSIGLAGVRETQYF. Partial CDR3 DNA: TGTGCCTGGAGTATCGGGCTAGCGGGAGTCCGGGAGACC.

This clone was found many times. From the germline J gene comes the end of the CDR3, since the read stops 3 residues before it. The chain combines TRBV5-4 with TRBJ2-7; possible D gene TRBD1, 6 bases. The CDR3 contains 14 residues. The V gene lost 0 bases and the J gene lost 3 bases, with 10 bases spanning the gap. CDR1 and CDR2 from the germline V gene are SGHNT and YYREEE (reference sequence). The CDR3 bases that were read are TGTGCCAGCAGCTTGGATGGACAGCACTACGAG. Its translation: CASSLDGQHYE. The CDR3 as a whole reads CASSLDGQHYEQYF. Based on the CDR3 plus reference TRBV5-4 and TRBJ2-7, the full variable domain is ETGVTQSPTHLIKTRGQQVTLRCSSQSGHNTVSWYQQALGQGPQFIFQYYREEENGRGNFPPRFSGLQFPNYSSELNVNALELDDSALYLCASSLDGQHYEQYFGPGTRLTVT.

With regard to this clone: A much larger clone differs from this one at a single base, so this may be a read error. The read comes to an end 3 residues before the CDR3 does, leaving the germline J gene to fill in the end. V is TRBV18 and J is TRBJ2-2, with 7 bases that match TRBD2. Germline V gene sequence: CDR1 KGHSH, CDR2 LQKENI. Trimming at V came to 3 bases and at J to 1 base, leaving 8 bases not matched to a gene. CDR3 length: 17 amino acids. CDR3 residues: CASSPRPAGLNTGELFF. CDR3 bases read: TGTGCCAGCTCACCGCGACCAGCGGGATTGAACACCGGGGAG.

In the case of this clone: The CDR3 is cut off 3 residues early in the read; its end comes from the germline J gene. Other DNA sequences in this sample translate to the same CDR3. The chain combines TRBV7-9 with TRBJ1-1; 9 bases line up with TRBD1. Germline CDR1 SEHNR, CDR2 FQNEAQ (reference sequence). This CDR3 contains 14 residues. The CDR3 loop reads CASSLPGDRVKAFF. The part of the CDR3 DNA that was read is TGTGCCAGCAGCTTACCCGGGGACAGGGTAAAA.

This clone was detected many times. The CDR3 end falls 3 residues outside the read, so it is completed with the germline J gene. The rearrangement joins TRBV7-9 to TRBJ2-1; 10 bases agree with TRBD1. Germline CDR1 reads SEHNR; CDR2 reads FQNEAQ (reference sequence). The CDR3 consists of 15 residues. Trimming at V came to 5 bases and at J to 6 bases, leaving 7 bases not matched to a gene. This CDR3 is CASSVGTGAANEQFF. CDR3 bases read: TGTGCCAGCAGCGTCGGGACAGGGGCGGCCAATGAG.

This clone occurred many times. The sequenced CDR3 bases are TGTGCCTGGAGGGCAACCACCTACGAG. It is translated as CAWRATTYE. The whole CDR3 protein reads CAWRATTYEQYF. The chain combines TRBV30 with TRBJ2-7; the D is unclear. With the read ending 3 residues before the CDR3 end, the germline J gene is used to fill in that end. There are 12 residues in the CDR3. CDR1 and CDR2 from the germline V gene are GTSNPN and SVGIG (reference sequence). V was cut by 3 bases and J by 2 bases, with 8 bases left in between.

As concerns this clone: Read coverage stops 3 residues before the CDR3 terminus; the germline J gene supplies the remainder. This rearrangement joins TRBV7-9 to TRBJ2-7; a weak D match, TRBD1 (7 bases). Germline assignment: CDR1 SEHNR and CDR2 FQNEAQ (reference sequence). V was clipped by 5 bases and J by 5 bases, with 10 bases between them. CDR3 size: 12 residues. CDR3 region: CASSQGGNEQYF. Partial CDR3 DNA: TGTGCCAGCAGCCAGGGGGGCAACGAG.

A few counts support this clone. A much more abundant neighbour one base away suggests this may be a read error. The CDR3 goes on 3 residues after the read ends, and that part is filled in from the germline J gene. The gene calls are TRBV7-3 and TRBJ2-2; 10 bases match TRBD1. Germline CDR1 reads SGHTA; CDR2 reads FQGTGA. CDR3 length: 15 amino acids. CDR3 residues: CASSRQGAGANVLFF. Incomplete CDR3 DNA: TGTGCCAGCAGCAGACAGGGGGCTGGGGCCAACGTG. Combining the CDR3 with reference TRBV7-3 and TRBJ2-2 gives the whole variable domain GAGVSQTPSNKVTEKGKYVELRCDPISGHTALYWYRQSLGQGPEFLIYFQGTGAADDSGLPNDRFFAVRPEGSVSTLKIQRTERGDSAVYLCASSRQGAGANVLFFGEGSRLTVL.

This clone was detected a few times. The CDR3 end is not reached by the read, which stops 3 residues before it; the germline J gene fills it in. The chain couples TRBV2 to TRBJ1-2; 10 bases are a match to TRBD1. The germline V gene encodes CDR1 SNHLY and CDR2 FYNNEI. The ends lost 6 bases at V and 2 bases at J; junction bases unmatched: 3. The CDR3 contains 14 residues. CDR3 DNA (partial): TGTGCCAGCAGATCGGGACAGGGGAACTATGGC. Translating it yields CASRSGQGNYG. From start to end, the CDR3 is CASRSGQGNYGYTF.

This clone occurred a few times. The read comes to an end 3 residues before the CDR3 does, leaving the germline J gene to fill in the end. The rearrangement uses TRBV7-8 and TRBJ2-7; tentatively, D is TRBD1 (6 bases). Per the germline V gene, CDR1 is SGHVS and CDR2 is FQNEAQ. CDR3 length: 13 amino acids. Trimming cost V 3 bases and J 6 bases, with 12 bases left between them. CDR3 protein: CASSFQGSGEQYF. CDR3 DNA, as far as it was read: TGTGCCAGCAGCTTCCAGGGGAGCGGCGAG. The entire variable domain, with the rest obtained from reference TRBV7-8 and TRBJ2-7, is as follows: GAGVSQSPRYKVAKRGQDVALRCDPISGHVSLFWYQQALGQGPEFLTYFQNEAQLDKSGLPSDRFFAERPEGSVSTLKIQRTQQEDSAVYLCASSFQGSGEQYFGPGTRLTVT.

This clone showed up many times. Read data end 3 residues before the CDR3 end; the end is taken from the germline J gene. This rearrangement joins TRBV7-3 to TRBJ2-3; D perhaps matches TRBD1 (6 bases). Trimming took off 4 bases at V and 0 bases at J, with 14 bases between the two ends. Germline CDR1 is SGHTA and CDR2 is FQGTGA. The CDR3 covers 16 residues. The DNA read from the CDR3 is TGTGCCAGCAGCTCAGAGGCAGGGGCTAGCACAGATACG. Its translation: CASSSEAGASTDT. In full, the CDR3 is CASSSEAGASTDTQYF.

The sample holds many counts of this clone. The read finishes 3 residues shy of the CDR3 end, and the germline J gene is used to complete it. The V and J genes are TRBV29-1 and TRBJ2-2; maybe TRBD2 (7 bases). Germline assignment: CDR1 SQVTM and CDR2 ANQGSEA. The CDR3 runs to 13 residues. Here the CDR3 reads CSVDGGGSEKLFF. Partial CDR3 DNA: TGCAGCGTTGATGGGGGCGGGAGTGAAAAG.

There are many counts of this clone. The read comes to an end 3 residues before the CDR3 does, leaving the germline J gene to fill in the end. The genes are TRBV10-1 and TRBJ2-3, with 7 positions matching TRBD1. This CDR3 has 14 amino acids. The V gene end was trimmed by 9 bases and the J gene end by 2 bases; junction bases not matched to a gene: 8. Germline V CDR1 and CDR2: WNHNN, SYGVQD (reference sequence). CDR3 region: CARIQGRLTDTQYF. Partial CDR3 DNA: TGCGCCAGAATACAGGGGAGACTCACAGATACG.

In its sample, this clone was seen many times. The CDR3 is cut off 3 residues early in the read; its end comes from the germline J gene. V and J are TRBV7-2 and TRBJ1-2; D not certain. V was trimmed by 4 bases and J by 0 bases, leaving 12 bases between them. There are 15 residues in the CDR3. From germline, CDR1 is SGHTA and CDR2 FQGNSA. The CDR3 bases that were read are TGTGCCAGCAGCTCCCAGCCGGGGTCTAACTATGGC. Amino acids: CASSSQPGSNYG. The whole CDR3 reads CASSSQPGSNYGYTF.

This clone showed up just a few times. Read coverage stops 3 residues before the CDR3 terminus; the germline J gene supplies the remainder. The rearrangement links TRBV19 to TRBJ2-3, with TRBD1 identical over 12 bases. CDR3 size: 16 residues. CDR1 is LNHDA and CDR2 is SQIVND in the germline V gene (reference sequence). The sequenced CDR3 bases are TGTGCCAGTAGTATGGGGGACAGGGGGCCCAATCAGCCG. Its translation is CASSMGDRGPNQP. The CDR3, in full, reads CASSMGDRGPNQPQYF.

Points on this clone: The read ends 3 residues before the CDR3 terminus; that terminus is restored from the germline J gene. The V call is TRBV7-9, the J call TRBJ1-2, with TRBD1 identical over 7 bases. Per germline, CDR1 SEHNR and CDR2 FQNEAQ (reference sequence). The CDR3 is 12 amino acids. CDR3 region: CASSPEGGDYTF. The CDR3 DNA, read in part, is TGTGCCAGCAGCCCCGAAGGGGGCGAC.

Only a few counts were recorded for this clone. Read sequence stops 3 residues before the CDR3 end, and the germline J gene provides the missing end. The chain has TRBV7-9 and TRBJ2-4, with D perhaps matching TRBD1 (5 bases). The CDR3 consists of 14 residues. From germline, CDR1 is SEHNR and CDR2 FQNEAQ (reference sequence). CDR3 DNA (partial): TGTGCCAGCAGCGCCCCGACAGCTAACTATGGT. Translation: CASSAPTANYG. The CDR3 reads in full as CASSAPTANYGQYF.

In its sample, this clone was seen many times. The CDR3 end is not reached by the read, which stops 3 residues before it; the germline J gene fills it in. The gene calls are TRBV30 and TRBJ1-6; the match to TRBD1 covers 8 bases. Germline-derived CDR1 and CDR2 are GTSNPN and SVGIG (reference sequence). CDR3 length equals 15 residues. The V segment lost 8 bases and the J segment 7 bases; nucleotides outside the gene matches: 13. Partial CDR3 DNA: TGTGCCGGCCAGGGGGCCCTGGGCCAAAATTCACCC. It translates to CAGQGALGQNSP. The CDR3 reads in full as CAGQGALGQNSPLHF. Full variable domain (rest looked up from reference TRBV30 and TRBJ1-6): SQTIHQWPATLVQPVGSPLSLECTVEGTSNPNLYWYRQAAGRGLQLLFYSVGIGQISSEVPQNLSASRPQDRQFILSSKKLLLSDSGFYLCAGQGALGQNSPLHFGNGTRLTVT.

By frequency in the sample, this clone is medium-sized. The CDR3 end falls 3 residues outside the read, so it is completed with the germline J gene. The chain joins TRBV30 to TRBJ2-7; 7 bases match TRBD1. CDR3 length: 11 amino acids. The V segment lost 5 bases and the J segment 5 bases; nucleotides outside the gene matches: 3. Germline-derived CDR1 and CDR2 are GTSNPN and SVGIG (reference sequence). The CDR3 region is CAWGQDDEQYF. The sequenced part of the CDR3 DNA is TGTGCCTGGGGACAGGACGACGAG.

The sample holds many counts of this clone. Coverage ceases 3 residues before the CDR3 finishes, and the germline J gene fills in the end. The V gene is TRBV2, the J gene TRBJ2-3; 8 nucleotides agree with TRBD2. The CDR3 extends over 15 amino acids. Germline lookup yields CDR1 SNHLY and CDR2 FYNNEI. The V segment lost 2 bases and the J segment 3 bases; nucleotides outside the gene matches: 4. The CDR3 loop is CASSESGSRTDTQYF. Incomplete CDR3 DNA: TGTGCCAGCAGTGAAAGCGGGAGTCGGACAGATACG. Full variable domain (rest looked up from reference TRBV2 and TRBJ2-3): EPEVTQTPSHQVTQMGQEVILRCVPISNHLYFYWYRQILGQKVEFLVSFYNNEISEKSEIFDDQFSVERPDGSNFTLKIRSTKLEDSAMYFCASSESGSRTDTQYFGPGTRLTVL.

This clone has ten or more counts. The observed sequence ends 3 residues before the CDR3 terminus, with the missing tail filled in from the germline J gene. The chain combines TRBV20-1 with TRBJ2-3, with unresolved D. The V end was cut by 4 bases, the J end by 0 bases, with 14 bases between. This CDR3 contains 15 residues. Germline V lookup: CDR1 DFQATT, CDR2 SNEGSKA (reference sequence). Partial CDR3 DNA: TGCAGTGCTAATACAATCCATTCTAGCACAGATACG. Translated, it gives CSANTIHSSTDT. The full CDR3 sequence reads CSANTIHSSTDTQYF.

Ten or more counts support this clone. The read falls 3 residues short of the CDR3 end, and the missing part is taken from the germline J gene. This chain joins TRBV20-1 and TRBJ1-1, with D maybe TRBD1 (6 bases). The V gene's germline CDR1 is DFQATT and CDR2 SNEGSKA (reference sequence). With 1 base removed from V and 1 base from J, the gap between germline ends came to 7 bases. The length of the CDR3 is 13 residues. The CDR3 protein is CSARGTANTEAFF. The sequenced part of the CDR3 DNA is TGCAGTGCTAGAGGGACAGCGAACACTGAA.